The rows below give T cell receptor beta chains drawn from one sample of a study of blood T cell repertoires in COVID-19. Produced via immunoSEQ multiplex PCR; TCRdb's table is partial and in-frame only. Of 100,000 to 150,000 clones listed, about 80% are singletons. Sequencing input: peripheral blood. The origin of the receptors is a man aged 60 to 75 with acute or convalescent COVID-19. CDR3s include the opening cysteine and the closing phenylalanine or tryptophan. A D gene is named only where the DNA matches it firmly. Not every row has a clone size; where given, it reads once, few, many or a size class.

>16|few|-|TRBJ2-7|TRBV3-1/TRBV3-2
CASSYSGAGRLYEQYF
TGTGCCAGCAGCTATTCGGGTGCGGGGAGATTATACGAGCAGTACTTC
>13|-|-|TRBJ2-3|TRBV14
CASALYRTDTQYF
TGTGCCAGCGCACTTTACCGCACAGATACGCAGTATTTT
>15|once|TRBD2|TRBJ2-7|TRBV5-4
CASSSGTSGDYEQYF
TGTGCCAGCAGCTCTGGGACTAGCGGGGACTACGAGCAGTACTTC
>13|-|-|TRBJ1-6|TRBV30
CAWSDGGGSPLHF
TGTGCCTGGAGTGATGGGGGCGGATCACCCCTCCACTTT
>16|-|-|TRBJ1-6|TRBV5-1
CASSLFQGPGNSPLHF
TGCGCCAGCAGCTTGTTCCAGGGTCCGGGCAATTCACCCCTCCACTTT
>14|-|TRBD1|TRBJ2-3|TRBV6-5
CASNIRTGDVGQYF
TGTGCCAGCAACATTCGGACAGGGGATGTGGGGCAGTATTTT
>16|-|TRBD2|TRBJ2-1|TRBV5-4
CASSPPRLAGASEQFF
TGTGCCAGCAGCCCCCCGAGGCTAGCGGGAGCATCTGAGCAGTTCTTC
>18|-|TRBD2|TRBJ2-5|TRBV3-1/TRBV3-2
CASSQGSLAGTLRLSQYF
TGTGCCAGCAGCCAAGGTTCCCTAGCGGGAACCCTCCGGTTGTCCCAGTACTTC
>16|few|-|TRBJ1-3|TRBV9
CASSANSYGPGNTIYF
TGTGCCAGCAGCGCTAACTCCTATGGGCCTGGAAACACCATATATTTT
>14|-|-|TRBJ2-5|TRBV5-4
CASSSTGSQETQYF
TGTGCCAGCAGCTCAACAGGGAGCCAAGAGACCCAGTACTTC
>17|-|TRBD1|TRBJ2-3|TRBV3-1/TRBV3-2
CASSPVGEGTALYTQYF
TGTGCCAGCAGTCCCGTCGGGGAAGGGACAGCCTTGTATACGCAGTATTTT
>14|-|TRBD1|TRBJ1-1|TRBV18
CASSPLRGHTEAFF
TGTGCCAGCTCACCCCTCAGGGGGCACACTGAAGCTTTCTTT
>16|-|-|TRBJ2-1|TRBV5-1
CASSLAEGEGPSEQFF
TGCGCCAGCAGCTTGGCTGAGGGGGAGGGACCTAGTGAGCAGTTCTTC
>16|-|TRBD2|TRBJ2-4|TRBV19
CASSIRTSGAKNIQYF
TGTGCCAGTAGTATAAGGACTAGCGGGGCCAAAAACATTCAGTACTTC
>12|-|TRBD1|TRBJ1-2|TRBV19
CASRQGISGYTF
TGTGCCAGCCGACAGGGGATATCTGGGTACACCTTC
>14|-|-|TRBJ2-7|TRBV7-9
CASSLDGAIHEQYF
TGTGCCAGCAGCTTAGATGGAGCGATCCACGAGCAGTACTTC
>15|-|-|TRBJ1-1|TRBV5-1
CASSPGKITYTEAFF
TGCGCCAGCAGTCCGGGGAAAATAACCTACACTGAAGCTTTCTTT
>12|-|-|TRBJ2-3|TRBV28
CASSLAEDTQYF
TGTGCCAGCAGTTTAGCGGAAGATACGCAGTATTTT
>14|-|TRBD1|TRBJ2-5|TRBV19
CASSPGTGVETQYF
TGTGCCAGTAGTCCCGGGACAGGGGTGGAGACCCAGTACTTC
>19|-|TRBD2|TRBJ2-3|TRBV4-1
CASSHPRLAGALSTDTQYF
TGCGCCAGCAGCCACCCCAGGCTAGCGGGAGCCCTGAGCACAGATACGCAGTATTTT
>12|-|-|TRBJ1-1|TRBV5-4
CASSRGNTEAFF
TGTGCCAGCAGCCGGGGGAACACTGAAGCTTTCTTT
>15|-|TRBD2|TRBJ2-1|TRBV7-3
CASSSQRGVYNEQFF
TGTGCCAGCAGCTCGCAGCGGGGGGTCTACAATGAGCAGTTCTTC
>13|-|TRBD1|TRBJ1-2|TRBV28
CASTPQGIYGYTF
TGTGCCAGCACCCCACAGGGGATCTATGGCTACACCTTC
>15|-|-|TRBJ1-4|TRBV7-9
CASSLRGAHNEKLFF
TGTGCCAGCAGCTTGCGAGGAGCGCATAATGAAAAACTGTTTTTT
>15|-|TRBD2|TRBJ2-7|TRBV7-2
CASSLGLADTGEQYF
TGTGCCAGCAGCTTGGGACTAGCGGACACGGGGGAGCAGTACTTC
>15|-|TRBD1|TRBJ2-7|TRBV15
CATSSGTGDTYEQYF
TGTGCCACCAGCAGTGGGACAGGGGATACCTACGAGCAGTACTTC
>16|-|TRBD2|TRBJ2-2|TRBV24-1
CATSDPIRTRTGELFF
TGTGCCACCAGTGATCCGATCCGGACTAGAACCGGGGAGCTGTTTTTT
>15|-|-|TRBJ1-4|TRBV7-8
CASSAQGTRNEKLFF
TGTGCCAGCAGCGCTCAGGGGACGCGGAATGAAAAACTGTTTTTT
>13|-|-|TRBJ1-1|TRBV5-1
CASSLVRNTEAFF
TGCGCCAGCAGCTTGGTCCGGAACACTGAAGCTTTCTTT